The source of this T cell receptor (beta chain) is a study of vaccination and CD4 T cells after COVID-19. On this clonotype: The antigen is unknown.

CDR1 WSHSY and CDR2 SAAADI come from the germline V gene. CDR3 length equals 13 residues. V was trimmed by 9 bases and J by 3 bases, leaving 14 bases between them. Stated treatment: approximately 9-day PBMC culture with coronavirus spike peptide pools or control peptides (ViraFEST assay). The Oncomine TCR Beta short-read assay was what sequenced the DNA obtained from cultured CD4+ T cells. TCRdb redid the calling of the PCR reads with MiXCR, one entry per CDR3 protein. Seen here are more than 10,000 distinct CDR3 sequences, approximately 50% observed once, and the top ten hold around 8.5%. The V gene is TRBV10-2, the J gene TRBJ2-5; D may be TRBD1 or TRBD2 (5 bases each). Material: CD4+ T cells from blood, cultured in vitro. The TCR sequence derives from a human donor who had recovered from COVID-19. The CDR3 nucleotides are TGCGCCAGTAGTCGGGGCTTTAAAGAGACCCAGTACTTC. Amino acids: CASSRGFKETQYF.